Each of the 17 T cell receptor beta chains below was sequenced from the same sample in a study of CD8+ T cells in alopecia areata. Extracted from the samples, RNA was reverse transcribed into cDNA to serve as the sequencing template. The assay was immunoSEQ multiplex PCR, and TCRdb's table has in-frame clones only and misses some. This sample has more than 90,000 clones, with under 70% found just once. The treatment was: oral pan-JAK inhibitor, 5-10 mg twice daily. The starting material was CD8+ T cells sorted from blood, obtained at week 4, from a patient treated with tofacitinib. These receptors were obtained from a human donor with alopecia areata.

J is TRBJ2-5 and V is TRBV5-6, with D tentatively TRBD1 or TRBD2 (5 bases each). V lost 5 bases and J 5 bases, leaving 16 bases between the germline ends. CDR1 is SGHDT and CDR2 is YYEEEE in the germline V gene. The CDR3 is 14 amino acids. CDR3: CASSLGPPGETQYF. In DNA, the CDR3 is TGTGCCAGCAGTCTGGGACCGCCCGGGGAGACCCAGTACTTC.

J is TRBJ2-7 and V is TRBV13; D remains unclear. The CDR3 consists of 14 residues. Trimming removed 7 bases from V and 0 bases from J, with 13 bases in between. CDR1 and CDR2 (germline): PRHDT, FYEKMQ (reference sequence). CDR3 nucleotide sequence: TGTGCCAGCAAGAAGAGCCGTCTCTCCTACGAGCAGTACTTC. Its translation: CASKKSRLSYEQYF.

The chain employs TRBV21-1 and TRBJ2-7; the tabulated D call, TRBD1, remains unverified against the DNA. TRBV21-1 is marked as a pseudogene. CDR3 length: 16 amino acids. This chain's CDR3 is CASSRYLTGSSYEQYF. The CDR3, as DNA: TGTGCCAGCAGCAGATACTTGACAGGGAGCTCCTACGAGCAGTACTTC.

The V gene is TRBV28, the J gene TRBJ2-1; D tentatively fits TRBD1 or TRBD2 (6 bases each). The CDR3 has 16 amino acids. Germline loops: CDR1 MDHEN, CDR2 SYDVKM. Trimming removed 3 bases at V and 4 bases at J, with 16 bases between. CDR3 sequence (DNA): TGTGCCAGCAGTTTTGGCTCGGGGGCCTCTTACAATGAGCAGTTCTTC. Encoded protein: CASSFGSGASYNEQFF.

The genes are TRBV4-3 and TRBJ2-7; D perhaps matches TRBD1 (5 bases). The germline gives CDR1 LGHNA, CDR2 YSLEER. This CDR3 is 17 amino acids long. V lost 0 bases to trimming and J lost 1 base, with 16 bases between them. This chain's CDR3 is CASSQDHSTAFSYEQYF. The DNA for the CDR3 is TGCGCCAGCAGCCAAGACCATTCGACAGCCTTTTCCTACGAGCAGTACTTC.

This clone was seen only a few times. Mismatch with germline at one junction end may stem from a read error. The chain joins TRBV29-1 to TRBJ2-5; D might be TRBD2 (6 bases). The CDR3 is made up of 14 amino acids. Germline lookup yields CDR1 SQVTM and CDR2 ANQGSEA. DNA of the CDR3: TGCAGCTTTGAGTTGGCGGGGCCTTTGGAGACCCAGTACTTC. Protein sequence: CSFELAGPLETQYF.

The CDR3 spells CASSFLVSNEQFF. CDR3 DNA sequence: TGTGCCAGCAGTTTTCTAGTCTCGAATGAGCAGTTCTTC. This chain joins TRBV27 and TRBJ2-1; no firm D call. CDR3 length: 13 amino acids. V was shortened by 3 bases and J by 7 bases, with 10 bases between the two germline ends. From germline, CDR1 is MNHEY and CDR2 SMNVEV (reference sequence).

The chain combines TRBV29-1 with TRBJ1-2; D remains ambiguous. Germline values: CDR1 SQVTM, CDR2 ANQGSEA. With 0 bases removed from V and 6 bases from J, the gap between germline ends came to 20 bases. The CDR3 has 16 residues. CDR3 nucleotides: TGCAGCGTTGAAGATCATATTAGTGAGATACTCGATGGCTACACCTTC. It codes for CSVEDHISEILDGYTF.

The chain uses TRBV15 and TRBJ1-4, with D unresolved. The V and J ends lost 0 bases and 5 bases respectively, with 10 bases between them. The CDR3 runs 15 residues. CDR1 is LNHNV, CDR2 YYDKDF, per germline (reference sequence). The CDR3 DNA sequence: TGTGCCACCAGCAGAGATTTCGAAGGGAATGAAAAACTGTTTTTT. It yields the protein CATSRDFEGNEKLFF.

The rearrangement links TRBV29-1 to TRBJ2-1; D possibly corresponds to TRBD2 (5 bases). Trimming pared 6 bases from V and 8 bases from J, leaving 17 bases between. Germline CDR1 reads SQVTM; CDR2 reads ANQGSEA. The CDR3 sequence is 13 residues long. The CDR3 reads CSVDYPPGDEQFF. The DNA for the CDR3 is TGCAGCGTCGACTACCCGCCTGGCGATGAGCAGTTCTTC.

This clone turned up a few times. The chain is built from TRBV30 and TRBJ2-1; 9 nucleotides agree with TRBD1. Germline CDR1 is GTSNPN and CDR2 is SVGIG (reference sequence). The CDR3 totals 15 residues. V was pared by 4 bases and J by 6 bases, with 10 bases of the junction left unmatched. CDR3 bases: TGTGCCTGGACATTACCGGGACAGGGAGGCAATGAGCAGTTCTTC. Encoded protein: CAWTLPGQGGNEQFF.

The gene calls are TRBV2 and TRBJ2-1; 7 nucleotides agree with TRBD2. The CDR3 is 15 residues long. The V segment lost 8 bases and the J segment 7 bases; nucleotides outside the gene matches: 14. In germline, CDR1 is SNHLY, CDR2 FYNNEI. The CDR3 DNA follows: TGTGCCAGCCCCCGCCCCGGGGGGAGCAGGAATGAGCAGTTCTTC. This translates into CASPRPGGSRNEQFF.

The rearrangement uses TRBV5-1 and TRBJ2-1; a possible D gene is TRBD1 (6 bases). V was shortened by 5 bases and J by 8 bases, with 14 bases between the two germline ends. The CDR3 spans 13 residues. The germline V gene encodes CDR1 SGHRS and CDR2 YFSETQ. The CDR3, as DNA: TGCGCCAGCAGTGTGGGCCCAGGGGATGAGCAGTTCTTC. Translation gives CASSVGPGDEQFF.

The chain links TRBV5-1 to TRBJ2-7; TRBD1 matches 7 bases. CDR3 length: 14 amino acids. Germline CDR1 SGHRS, CDR2 YFSETQ. J gave up 0 bases and V 6 bases, and 6 bases lay outside the gene matches. The CDR3 DNA follows: TGCGCCAGCAACGAGGGGGCCTACTCCTACGAGCAGTACTTC. As protein: CASNEGAYSYEQYF.

The V gene is TRBV30, the J gene TRBJ1-5; TRBD1 aligns across 7 bases. Losses at the gene ends were 4 bases for V and 4 bases for J; bases not matched to a gene: 7. From germline, CDR1 is GTSNPN and CDR2 SVGIG (reference sequence). The CDR3 has 14 amino acids. CDR3 amino acids: CAWTLTGLNQPQHF. CDR3 nucleotides: TGTGCCTGGACGTTGACAGGGTTGAATCAGCCCCAGCATTTT.

The CDR3 reads CSVLQGTTQYF. CDR3 coding DNA: TGCAGCGTTCTACAGGGGACCACGCAGTATTTT. The genes are TRBV29-1 and TRBJ2-3; 7 bases match TRBD1. Per the germline V gene, CDR1 is SQVTM and CDR2 is ANQGSEA. The CDR3 runs 11 residues. Trimming cost V 5 bases and J 9 bases; bases outside gene matches: 5.

The rearrangement joins TRBV7-2 to TRBJ2-7, with D possibly matching TRBD2 (6 bases). Trimming took 5 bases from V and 7 from J, leaving 18 bases between them. Per the germline V gene, CDR1 is SGHTA and CDR2 is FQGNSA. This CDR3 has 14 amino acids. The DNA of the CDR3 is TGTGCCAGCAGCGTAAGCGGGCCCCTGGGTGAGCAGTACTTC. Translation: CASSVSGPLGEQYF.